The clone carrying this TCR beta chain has only a few counts. This sample was taken from a study of cytomegalovirus exposure and HLA in healthy donors. Vbeta (60) and Jbeta (13) primers were used in the PCR. TCRdb's table, derived via immunoSEQ multiplex PCR, lists solely in-frame clones and lacks some. The data hold some 150,000 clones, with around 70% observed a single time. CDR1 SEHNR and CDR2 FQNEAQ come from the germline V gene (reference sequence). This CDR3 spans 15 amino acids. V gave up 3 bases and J gave up 5 bases; unmatched junction bases: 2. This chain joins TRBV7-9 and TRBJ2-2; the match to TRBD2 covers 11 bases. The specimen sequenced was PBMCs. This receptor was obtained from a man under 40 in good health and CMV-seronegative. For the CDR3, the DNA is TGTGCCAGCAGCTTTCCTAGCGGGGGGACCGGGGAGCTGTTTTTT. Translated, it gives CASSFPSGGTGELFF.